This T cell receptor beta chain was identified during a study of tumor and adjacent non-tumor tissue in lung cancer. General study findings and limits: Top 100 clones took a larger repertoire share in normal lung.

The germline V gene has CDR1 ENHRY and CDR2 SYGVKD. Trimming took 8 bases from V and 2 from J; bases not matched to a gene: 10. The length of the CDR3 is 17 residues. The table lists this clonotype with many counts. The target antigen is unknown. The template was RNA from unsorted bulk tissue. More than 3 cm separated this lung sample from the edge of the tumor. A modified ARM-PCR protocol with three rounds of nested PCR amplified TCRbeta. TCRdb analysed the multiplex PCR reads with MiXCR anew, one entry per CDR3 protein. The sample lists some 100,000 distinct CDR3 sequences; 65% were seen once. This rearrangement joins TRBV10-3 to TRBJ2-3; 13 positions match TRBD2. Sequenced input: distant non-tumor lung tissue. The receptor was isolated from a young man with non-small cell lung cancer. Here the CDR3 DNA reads TGTGCCATCTCTGGACTAGCGGGGGCGACGGCCACAGATACGCAGTATTTT. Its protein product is CAISGLAGATATDTQYF.